This T cell receptor beta chain was observed in a study of control samples from healthy donors and cancer patients. This clone was seen just once. V shed 6 bases, J shed 7 bases, and the junction held 8 bases outside the gene matches. CDR1 and CDR2 from the germline V gene are MNHEY and SMNVEV (reference sequence). CDR3 size: 15 residues. Here immunoSEQ multiplex PCR was the method, and the copy in TCRdb shows in-frame clones only, minus some. The table lists about 220,000 clones, about 95% of them singletons. This clonotype was sampled from a man aged 50 to 59 in good health. The material sequenced was blood. The chain links TRBV27 to TRBJ2-1; 11 bases align to TRBD1. In DNA form, the CDR3 reads TGTGCCAGCAGACGGACAGGGGGCACCGGGAATGAGCAGTTCTTC. Translation gives CASRRTGGTGNEQFF.